This TCR beta chain was recorded in a study of shared T cell receptors in the human thymus. V lost 1 base to trimming and J lost 8 bases, with 15 bases between them. Per the germline V gene, CDR1 is GTSNPN and CDR2 is SVGIG (reference sequence). This CDR3 region has 14 residues. Measured with immunoSEQ multiplex PCR; TCRdb has only the in-frame clones, and not every one. Of under 700,000 clones in the sample, about 84% were seen once. These data were also reused for a study on human thymus T cells. From that study: Thymus tissue was removed during corrective cardiac surgery.

Sequencing input: thymocytes. The clonotype originates from a boy younger than two with a congenital heart defect. The chain links TRBV30 to TRBJ2-4; TRBD1 might be the D (6 bases). CDR3 in amino acids: CAWSGGQGRDIQYF. CDR3 bases: TGTGCCTGGAGTGGGGGGCAGGGTCGAGACATTCAGTACTTC.